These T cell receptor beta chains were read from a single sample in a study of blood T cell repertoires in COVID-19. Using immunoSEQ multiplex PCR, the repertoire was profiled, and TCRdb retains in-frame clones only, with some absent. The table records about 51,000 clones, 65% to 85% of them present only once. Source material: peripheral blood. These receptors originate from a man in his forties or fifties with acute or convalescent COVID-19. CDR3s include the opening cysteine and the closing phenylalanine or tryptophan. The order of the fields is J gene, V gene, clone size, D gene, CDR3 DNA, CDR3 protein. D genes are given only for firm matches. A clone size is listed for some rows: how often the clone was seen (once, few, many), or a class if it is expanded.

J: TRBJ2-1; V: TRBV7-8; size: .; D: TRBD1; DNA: TGTGCCAGCAGCCCAGGACAGGGTGGTGAGCAGTTCTTC; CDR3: CASSPGQGGEQFF
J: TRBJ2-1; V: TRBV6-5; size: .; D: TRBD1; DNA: TGTGCCAGCAGTTACTGGGACAGGGGGAATGAGCAGTTCTTC; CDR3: CASSYWDRGNEQFF
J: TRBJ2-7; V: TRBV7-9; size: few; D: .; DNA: TGTGCCAGCAGCCACGACAGGAATGCCTACGAGCAGTACTTC; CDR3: CASSHDRNAYEQYF
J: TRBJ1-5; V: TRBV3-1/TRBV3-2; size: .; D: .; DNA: TGTGCCAGCAGCCAAACAGGGATTAGCAATCAGCCCCAGCATTTT; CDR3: CASSQTGISNQPQHF
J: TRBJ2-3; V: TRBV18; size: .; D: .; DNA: TGTGCCAGCTCACCACCGACGGACAATCGAGATACGCAGTATTTT; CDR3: CASSPPTDNRDTQYF
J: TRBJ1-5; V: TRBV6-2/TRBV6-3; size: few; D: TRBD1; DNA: TGTGCCAGCAGCTCTCGGACAGGAAGACGCAATCAGCCCCAGCATTTT; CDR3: CASSSRTGRRNQPQHF
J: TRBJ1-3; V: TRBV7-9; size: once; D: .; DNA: TGTGCCAGCAGCTTAGCGGCTTCCTCTGGAAACACCATATATTTT; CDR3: CASSLAASSGNTIYF
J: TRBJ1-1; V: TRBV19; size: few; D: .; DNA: TGTGCCAGTAGTATGGAAGGGGACACTGAAGCTTTCTTT; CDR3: CASSMEGDTEAFF
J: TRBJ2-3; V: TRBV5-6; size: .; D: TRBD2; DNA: TGTGCCAGCAGCTTCGGGCTAGCGGGAGCTACAGATACGCAGTATTTT; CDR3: CASSFGLAGATDTQYF
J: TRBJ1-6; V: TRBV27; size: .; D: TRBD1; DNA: TGTGCCAGCTCCGACAGGGAATATAATTCACCCCTCCACTTT; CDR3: CASSDREYNSPLHF
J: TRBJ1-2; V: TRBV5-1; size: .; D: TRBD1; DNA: TGCGCCAGCAGCTCGGGACAGGGGAAAGTTGAGGGCTACACCTTC; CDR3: CASSSGQGKVEGYTF
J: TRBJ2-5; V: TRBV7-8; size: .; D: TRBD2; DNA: TGTGCCAGCAGCCAGACGGGGGGGCGGGAGACCCAGTACTTC; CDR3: CASSQTGGRETQYF
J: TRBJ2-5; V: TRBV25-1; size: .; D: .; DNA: TGTGCCAGCAGTGAATACCCTAGCGCGAAAGAGACCCAGTACTTC; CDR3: CASSEYPSAKETQYF
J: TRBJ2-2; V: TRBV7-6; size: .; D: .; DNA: TGTGCCAGCAGCCTCGGGGTCTCGAACACCGGGGAGCTGTTTTTT; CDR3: CASSLGVSNTGELFF
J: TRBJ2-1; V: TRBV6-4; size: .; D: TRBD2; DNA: TGTGCCAGCAGCCCGTCTAGCGGGGGGATGAGTGAGCAGTTCTTC; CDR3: CASSPSSGGMSEQFF
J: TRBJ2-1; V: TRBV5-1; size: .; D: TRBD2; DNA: TGCGCCAGCAGCTATGGACTAGCGGGGGCCTACAATGAGCAGTTCTTC; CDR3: CASSYGLAGAYNEQFF
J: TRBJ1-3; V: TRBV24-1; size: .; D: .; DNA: TGTGCCACCAGTGATCAACCTGAGCATGGAAACACCATATATTTT; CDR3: CATSDQPEHGNTIYF
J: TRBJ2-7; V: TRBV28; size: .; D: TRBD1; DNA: TGTGCCAGCAGTAGAGACGGGACAGGGAACTACGAGCAGTACTTC; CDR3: CASSRDGTGNYEQYF
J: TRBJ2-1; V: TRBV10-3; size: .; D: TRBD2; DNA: TGTGCCATCAGTCTACTAGCGGGAGAGTCCTACAATGAGCAGTTCTTC; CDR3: CAISLLAGESYNEQFF
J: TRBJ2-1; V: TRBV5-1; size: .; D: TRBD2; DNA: TGCGCCAGCAGCTTCGGCGGGAGTTTTGATGAGCAGTTCTTC; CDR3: CASSFGGSFDEQFF
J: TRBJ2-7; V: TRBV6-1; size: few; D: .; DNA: TGTGCCAGCAGTGAAAGGAGGGTCCTAGATGAGCAGTACTTC; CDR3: CASSERRVLDEQYF
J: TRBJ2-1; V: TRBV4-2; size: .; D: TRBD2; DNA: TGTGCCAGCAGCCAAGACCGACTAGCGGGGGTTTGGTTCTTC; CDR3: CASSQDRLAGVWFF
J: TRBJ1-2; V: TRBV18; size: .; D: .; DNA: TGTGCCAGCTCACCAGGTGTCCCATTTAGCTACGGCTACACCTTC; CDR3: CASSPGVPFSYGYTF
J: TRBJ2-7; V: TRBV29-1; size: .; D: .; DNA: TGCAGCGCTGGCTGGGGAGGCTACGAGCAGTACTTC; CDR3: CSAGWGGYEQYF
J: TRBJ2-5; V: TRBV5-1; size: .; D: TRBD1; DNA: TGCGCCAGCGGCACAGGGGCAGGGGAGACCCAGTACTTC; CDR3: CASGTGAGETQYF
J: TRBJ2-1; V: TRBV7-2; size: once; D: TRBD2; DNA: TGTGCCAGCAGCTTAGATGGCGGGGGTAACTCCTACAATGAGCAGTTCTTC; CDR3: CASSLDGGGNSYNEQFF
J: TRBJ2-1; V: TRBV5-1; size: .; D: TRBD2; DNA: TGCGCCAGCAGCTCGGGACTAGCGGGCGGGGGGGAGCAGTTCTTC; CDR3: CASSSGLAGGGEQFF
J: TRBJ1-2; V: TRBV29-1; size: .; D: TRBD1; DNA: TGCAGCGTCAAGCCTACAGGGGACGGTGGCTACACCTTC; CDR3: CSVKPTGDGGYTF
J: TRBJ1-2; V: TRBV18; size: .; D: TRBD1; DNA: TGTGCCAGCTCACCTCTTTCGACGACAGGGAACTATGGCTACACCTTC; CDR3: CASSPLSTTGNYGYTF
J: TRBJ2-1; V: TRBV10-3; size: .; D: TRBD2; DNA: TGTGCCATCAGCACTAGCGGGTCCTACAATGAGCAGTTCTTC; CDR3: CAISTSGSYNEQFF
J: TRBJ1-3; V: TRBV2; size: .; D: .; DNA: TGTGCCAGCAGTGGGAGACAGGGAAACACCATATATTTT; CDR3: CASSGRQGNTIYF
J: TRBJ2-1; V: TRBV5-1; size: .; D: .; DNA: TGCGCCAGCAGCTTTAGGACAGACCCCTACAATGAGCAGTTCTTC; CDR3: CASSFRTDPYNEQFF
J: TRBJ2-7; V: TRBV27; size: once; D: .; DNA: TGTGCCAGCGTTAGTATCTGGGGCGCCAGCTCCTACGAGCAGTACTTC; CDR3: CASVSIWGASSYEQYF